Described below is a single TCR beta chain sequence and its context. These data belong to a study of blood T cell repertoires in COVID-19. Trimming took 0 bases from V and 6 from J, leaving 13 bases between them. The CDR3 runs 14 residues. Germline lookup yields CDR1 SGDLS and CDR2 YYNGEE. Profiled with immunoSEQ multiplex PCR; TCRdb holds only in-frame clones, not every one. The table lists over 200,000 clones, approximately 85% of them singletons. The source is a human donor in a cohort sampled during active COVID-19. This chain links TRBV9 with TRBJ2-7, with D tentatively TRBD2 (5 bases). The sample taken for sequencing was peripheral blood. In DNA form, the CDR3 reads TGTGCCAGCAGCGTAGCACGGGATTGCTGCGAGCAGTACTTC. Its translation: CASSVARDCCEQYF. Looking up the rest from reference TRBV9 and TRBJ2-7 gives the full variable domain: DSGVTQTPKHLITATGQRVTLRCSPRSGDLSVYWYQQSLDQGLQFLIQYYNGEERAKGNILERFSAQQFPDLHSELNLSSLELGDSALYFCASSVARDCCEQYFGPGTRLTVT.